The 13 T cell receptor beta chains reported below all come from one sample, sequenced in a study of blood T cell repertoires in COVID-19. Only in-frame clones appear in the TCRdb table, and some are missing; sequencing was by immunoSEQ multiplex PCR. The sample holds some 87,000 clones, more than 75% seen once. Sequenced: peripheral blood. All receptors come from a woman of 80 years or more with active or convalescent COVID-19.

The rearrangement uses TRBV7-8 and TRBJ1-5; tentative D call: TRBD1 (6 bases). CDR1 and CDR2 from the germline V gene are SGHVS and FQNEAQ. This CDR3 has 13 amino acids. V was cut by 6 bases and J by 4 bases, with 10 bases left in between. Here the CDR3 reads CASSQTGNQPQHF. As DNA, the CDR3 is TGTGCCAGCAGTCAGACAGGAAATCAGCCCCAGCATTTT.

The rearrangement joins TRBV5-6 to TRBJ2-3; TRBD2 might be the D (7 bases). V lost 4 bases, J lost 6 bases, and 24 bases lay in between. The length of the CDR3 is 17 residues. Germline V gene data show CDR1 as SGHDT and CDR2 as YYEEEE. The CDR3 protein is CASSPDRGGFRMDTQYF. As DNA, the CDR3 is TGTGCCAGCAGCCCTGATAGGGGGGGATTCCGCATGGATACGCAGTATTTT.

This rearrangement joins TRBV28 to TRBJ2-1; 13 bases align to TRBD2. V was pared by 6 bases and J by 10 bases, with 9 bases of the junction left unmatched. The germline CDR1 and CDR2 sequences are MDHEN and SYDVKM. This CDR3 is built from 15 residues. For the CDR3, the DNA is TGTGCCAGCAGCCCACTAGCGGGGGGGCTCCGGGAGCAGTTCTTC. It codes for CASSPLAGGLREQFF. The variable domain in full, with the rest retrieved from reference TRBV28 and TRBJ2-1, is DVKVTQSSRYLVKRTGEKVFLECVQDMDHENMFWYRQDPGLGLRLIYFSYDVKMKEKGDIPEGYSVSREKKERFSLILESASTNQTSMYLCASSPLAGGLREQFFGPGTRLTVL.

V usage is TRBV7-2 and J usage is TRBJ1-2; no clear D. Trimming stripped 5 bases from V and 6 bases from J, with 10 bases between. The CDR3 length is 12 residues. CDR1 and CDR2 (germline): SGHTA, FQGNSA. The CDR3 DNA reads TGTGCCAGCAGCCCTTCCGTTGATGGCTACACCTTC. Amino acids: CASSPSVDGYTF. The whole variable domain, filled in from reference TRBV7-2 and TRBJ1-2, reads GAGVSQSPSNKVTEKGKDVELRCDPISGHTALYWYRQSLGQGLEFLIYFQGNSAPDKSGLPSDRFSAERTGGSVSTLTIQRTQQEDSAVYLCASSPSVDGYTFGSGTRLTVV.

The chain carries TRBV7-9 and TRBJ2-1; 8 nucleotides agree with TRBD2. CDR1 and CDR2 (germline): SEHNR, FQNEAQ (reference sequence). After removal of 3 bases from V and 6 bases from J, the junction contained 16 bases not matched to a gene. The CDR3 spans 18 residues. The CDR3 here is CASSLGRLSGGYRNEQFF. For the CDR3, the DNA is TGTGCCAGCAGCTTGGGGAGGTTGTCGGGAGGGTATCGCAATGAGCAGTTCTTC. Variable domain in full (rest from reference TRBV7-9 and TRBJ2-1): DTGVSQNPRHKITKRGQNVTFRCDPISEHNRLYWYRQTLGQGPEFLTYFQNEAQLEKSRLLSDRFSAERPKGSFSTLEIQRTEQGDSAMYLCASSLGRLSGGYRNEQFFGPGTRLTVL.

The chain employs TRBV7-8 and TRBJ1-2; TRBD1 aligns across 7 bases. After removal of 5 bases from V and 4 bases from J, the junction contained 10 bases not matched to a gene. The CDR3 runs 15 residues. From germline, CDR1 is SGHVS and CDR2 FQNEAQ. The CDR3 nucleotides read TGTGCCAGCAGCCCCACGGGACAGACCCTCTATGGCTACACCTTC. Residues: CASSPTGQTLYGYTF.

The chain has TRBV11-2 and TRBJ1-2; TRBD1 is a possible D gene (6 bases). Germline V gene data show CDR1 as SGHAT and CDR2 as FQNNGV. The CDR3 is 17 amino acids. V shed 1 base and J shed 6 bases, with 21 bases lying between them. The CDR3 DNA reads as TGTGCCAGCAGCTTAGGGATAATCAGTGGGGGGGGCCATGGCTACACCTTC. Translation gives CASSLGIISGGGHGYTF.

This clone was detected a few times. This chain links TRBV30 with TRBJ1-2; TRBD1 agrees at 9 bases. The CDR3 extends over 14 amino acids. After removal of 0 bases from V and 8 bases from J, the junction contained 7 bases not matched to a gene. Germline CDR1 is GTSNPN and CDR2 is SVGIG (reference sequence). The CDR3 sequence is CAWSVPGTGRGYTF. DNA of the CDR3: TGTGCCTGGAGTGTCCCCGGGACAGGGCGAGGCTACACCTTC.

V is TRBV2 and J is TRBJ2-7; 8 bases match TRBD1. This CDR3 region has 15 residues. The junction had 13 bases not matched to a gene; V was cut back by 6 bases and J by 6 bases. Germline CDR1 is SNHLY and CDR2 is FYNNEI. CDR3 coding DNA: TGTGCCAGCAGCAAGCAGGGGGCGCGTATCTTCGAGCAGTACTTC. It specifies CASSKQGARIFEQYF.

The chain links TRBV4-3 to TRBJ1-2; the match to TRBD1 covers 10 bases. CDR1 is LGHNA and CDR2 is YSLEER in the germline V gene. With V trimmed by 4 bases and J by 6 bases, 14 bases remained unmatched. This CDR3 is 17 amino acids long. CDR3 bases: TGCGCCAGCAGCCTCGCGTTAGGGGACAGGGGTTGGAATGGCTACACCTTC. Its translation: CASSLALGDRGWNGYTF.

This clone was seen repeatedly, ten times or more. CDR3 in amino acids: CASSPTLTGMGEQYF. The CDR3, as DNA: TGCGCCAGCAGTCCCACCCTGACAGGGATGGGCGAGCAGTACTTC. The genes are TRBV5-1 and TRBJ2-7, with 7 bases lining up with TRBD1. Germline V gene sequence: CDR1 SGHRS, CDR2 YFSETQ. The J segment lost 6 bases and the V segment lost 5 bases, leaving 14 bases of the junction unmatched. This CDR3 is built from 15 residues.

The chain employs TRBV30 and TRBJ1-6, with D tentatively TRBD1 (5 bases). Germline CDR1 GTSNPN, CDR2 SVGIG (reference sequence). V was pared by 2 bases and J by 7 bases, with 12 bases between. The length of the CDR3 is 14 residues. CDR3 nucleotide sequence: TGTGCCTGGAGTCTCGGGGGAGTAAATTCACCCCTCCACTTT. Protein sequence: CAWSLGGVNSPLHF.

The CDR3: CASSRDRGRGANVLTF. CDR3 sequence (DNA): TGTGCCAGCAGCCGGGACAGGGGGCGTGGGGCCAACGTCCTGACTTTC. The chain is built from TRBV27 and TRBJ2-6; TRBD1 aligns across 12 bases. CDR3 length: 16 amino acids. Germline V gene sequence: CDR1 MNHEY, CDR2 SMNVEV (reference sequence). J gave up 3 bases and V 6 bases, and 3 bases lay outside the gene matches.